A single sample is the source of the 19 T cell receptor beta chains below, sequenced in a study of blood T cells in healthy people across ages. The authors ran a second PCR of roughly 6 to 12 cycles using a sample-barcoded 5' primer and a J-beta primer mix. TCRdb re-analysed the 5' RACE reads in MiXCR, keeping a single row per CDR3 protein. The sample comprises 1.5 million to 2 million distinct CDR3 sequences, roughly 49% of which are singletons, and over 2% rests with the top ten. Sequences were obtained from blood. The receptors shown here come from a woman aged 40-49 years in good health.

The chain is built from TRBV4-2 and TRBJ1-1, with a possible D match to TRBD1 (5 bases). Germline V CDR1 and CDR2: LGHNA, YNFKEQ. V was cut by 0 bases and J by 9 bases, with 11 bases left in between. The CDR3 sequence is 13 residues long. The chain's CDR3 is CASSQDRGDKAFF. CDR3 DNA: TGTGCCAGCAGCCAAGATCGGGGGGATAAAGCTTTCTTT.

In nucleotides, the CDR3 is TGTGCCAGCTCACTGACGACTATACGCGGCACAGATACGCAGTATTTT. Amino acids: CASSLTTIRGTDTQYF. V gene TRBV18 combines with J gene TRBJ2-3, with a tentative D call TRBD2 (5 bases). CDR1 and CDR2 from the germline V gene are KGHSH and LQKENI. The CDR3 spans 16 residues. Trimming shortened V by 4 bases and J by 1 base, and 15 bases separated the two germline ends.

J is TRBJ2-7 and V is TRBV4-1; possible D gene TRBD1, 6 bases. The germline CDR1 and CDR2 sequences are MGHRA and YSYEKL. V dropped 4 bases and J dropped 1 base, with 17 bases sitting between them. This CDR3 comprises 16 residues. CDR3 in amino acids: CASSRQSTGTSYEQYF. In DNA form, the CDR3 reads TGCGCCAGCAGCCGCCAAAGTACTGGGACATCCTACGAGCAGTACTTC.

The rearrangement links TRBV20-1 to TRBJ1-2, with D maybe TRBD1 (5 bases). Germline CDR1 reads DFQATT; CDR2 reads SNEGSKA (reference sequence). V lost 7 bases to trimming and J lost 2 bases, with 11 bases between them. This CDR3 has 12 amino acids. CDR3 nucleotides: TGCAGTGTTCTGACAGCGAACTATGGCTACACCTTC. As protein: CSVLTANYGYTF.

The rearrangement joins TRBV20-1 to TRBJ2-5; 10 bases map to TRBD2. With V trimmed by 4 bases and J by 1 base, 3 bases remained unmatched. Looked up from germline, CDR1 is DFQATT and CDR2 is SNEGSKA (reference sequence). The CDR3 consists of 14 residues. CDR3 coding DNA: TGCAGTGCTAAGATAGCGGGGGGCCAAGAGACCCAGTACTTC. Translation gives CSAKIAGGQETQYF.

This clonotype was observed a few times. This chain joins TRBV6-2 or TRBV6-3 and TRBJ2-7, with D possibly being TRBD1 (5 bases). The CDR3 spans 16 residues. V shed 0 bases and J shed 3 bases, with 15 bases lying between them. Germline V gene sequence: CDR1 MNHEY, CDR2 SVGEGT. For the CDR3, the DNA is TGTGCCAGCAGTTACTCCAGGGAATCCTACTACTACGAGCAGTACTTC. Translation gives CASSYSRESYYYEQYF.

This rearrangement joins TRBV20-1 to TRBJ1-2, with D possibly TRBD1 on 6 matching bases. Trimming pared 3 bases from V and 5 bases from J, leaving 16 bases between. The CDR3 has 14 amino acids. Germline V gene data show CDR1 as DFQATT and CDR2 as SNEGSKA (reference sequence). CDR3 amino acids: CSASNRDTDYGYTF. CDR3 nucleotides: TGCAGTGCTAGTAACCGGGACACTGATTATGGCTACACCTTC.

J is TRBJ1-2 and V is TRBV20-1, with TRBD1 as a possible D gene (6 bases). The CDR3 totals 14 residues. Deletions cut 3 bases from V and 2 bases from J, with 13 bases between. CDR1 is DFQATT, CDR2 SNEGSKA, per germline (reference sequence). The CDR3 spells CSAREQGTNYGYTF. The CDR3 DNA reads TGCAGTGCTAGGGAACAGGGTACGAACTATGGCTACACCTTC.

The table lists this clonotype with a count of one. The chain couples TRBV27 to TRBJ1-5; 12 bases agree with TRBD1. The CDR3 consists of 17 residues. Per the germline V gene, CDR1 is MNHEY and CDR2 is SMNVEV (reference sequence). Trimming took 5 bases from V and 6 from J; bases not matched to a gene: 11. The CDR3 protein is CASSAYGTGGGIQPQHF. As DNA, the CDR3 is TGTGCCAGCAGTGCCTATGGGACAGGGGGCGGAATTCAGCCCCAGCATTTT.

This clonotype was counted only a few times. V is TRBV7-2 and J is TRBJ2-1; 8 positions agree with TRBD2. Trimming cost V 4 bases and J 0 bases; bases outside gene matches: 2. The CDR3 spans 15 residues. The germline V gene encodes CDR1 SGHTA and CDR2 FQGNSA. CDR3 in DNA: TGTGCCAGCAGCTCGGGGGGGAACTCCTACAATGAGCAGTTCTTC. It is translated as CASSSGGNSYNEQFF.

This rearrangement joins TRBV4-2 to TRBJ2-1; 14 bases map to TRBD2. The junction had 3 bases not matched to a gene; V was cut back by 1 base and J by 4 bases. Germline CDR1 LGHNA, CDR2 YNFKEQ. CDR3 length: 17 amino acids. The CDR3 sequence: CASSQGGLAGDYNEQFF. CDR3 nucleotide sequence: TGTGCCAGCAGCCAAGGGGGACTAGCGGGAGATTACAATGAGCAGTTCTTC.

The DNA for the CDR3 is TGTGCCAGCAGCGGCTACCGGGACAGGTCCTACAATGAGCAGTTCTTC. It encodes CASSGYRDRSYNEQFF. The chain recombines TRBV7-6 with TRBJ2-1; 8 nucleotides align to TRBD1. Losses at the gene ends were 5 bases for V and 1 base for J; bases not matched to a gene: 7. Germline lookup yields CDR1 SGHVS and CDR2 FNYEAQ. The CDR3 consists of 16 residues.

This clonotype was observed a few times. The chain couples TRBV28 to TRBJ2-7, with no clear D. Trimming removed 4 bases at V and 2 bases at J, with 21 bases between. The CDR3 loop spans 17 amino acids. Germline-derived CDR1 and CDR2 are MDHEN and SYDVKM. CDR3 residues: CASSSDLLVSRAYEQYF. The CDR3 bases are TGTGCCAGCAGTTCAGACCTCTTAGTCTCTAGGGCCTACGAGCAGTACTTC.

A few counts support this clonotype. This chain uses TRBV15 with TRBJ2-1; no reliable D call. The V and J ends lost 0 bases and 10 bases respectively, with 13 bases between them. The CDR3 totals 14 residues. From germline, CDR1 is LNHNV and CDR2 YYDKDF (reference sequence). The CDR3 is CATSRDGVVPEQFF. In nucleotides, the CDR3 is TGTGCCACCAGCAGAGATGGAGTAGTACCCGAGCAGTTCTTC. Full variable domain (remainder filled in from reference TRBV15 and TRBJ2-1): DAMVIQNPRYQVTQFGKPVTLSCSQTLNHNVMYWYQQKSSQAPKLLFHYYDKDFNNEADTPDNFQSRRPNTSFCFLDIRSPGLGDTAMYLCATSRDGVVPEQFFGPGTRLTVL.

This chain joins TRBV4-2 and TRBJ1-4; 9 positions agree with TRBD1. This CDR3 has 16 residues. Germline-derived CDR1 and CDR2 are LGHNA and YNFKEQ. V was pared by 4 bases and J by 4 bases, with 7 bases of the junction left unmatched. The CDR3 protein is CASSPQVGQGNEKLFF. In DNA form, the CDR3 reads TGTGCCAGCAGCCCTCAGGTGGGACAGGGTAATGAAAAACTGTTTTTT.

The chain employs TRBV12-3 or TRBV12-4 and TRBJ2-1, with 10 bases that match TRBD1. Judging by the DNA end, TRBJ2-7 fits better; the J call may be wrong. The CDR3 spans 17 residues. The DNA of the CDR3 is TGTGCCAGCAGTACCTGGACAGGGGGAGGCTCCTACAATGAGCAGTACTTC. This sequence encodes CASSTWTGGGSYNEQYF.

In this sample, this clonotype turned up a few times. The chain uses TRBV13 and TRBJ2-1; the D is unclear. The CDR3 has 12 residues. Germline V CDR1 and CDR2: PRHDT, FYEKMQ (reference sequence). V gave up 4 bases and J gave up 8 bases, with 9 bases separating them. CDR3 residues: CASSSYYDEQFF. The CDR3 DNA reads TGTGCCAGCAGCTCATATTACGATGAGCAGTTCTTC.

This chain connects TRBV20-1 to TRBJ1-1; a possible D gene is TRBD1 (6 bases). The CDR3 is made up of 15 amino acids. Germline values: CDR1 DFQATT, CDR2 SNEGSKA (reference sequence). The V and J ends lost 6 bases and 1 base respectively, with 18 bases between them. CDR3: CSAERTVWRNTEAFF. The CDR3, as DNA: TGCAGTGCGGAAAGGACAGTTTGGCGGAACACTGAAGCTTTCTTT.

This chain uses TRBV11-1 with TRBJ2-3, with 11 bases lining up with TRBD2. The CDR3 has 15 residues. Germline CDR1 reads SGHAT; CDR2 reads FQDESV (reference sequence). J gave up 8 bases and V 3 bases, and 7 bases lay outside the gene matches. The DNA for the CDR3 is TGTGCCAGCAGCTTTATAGCGGGGGGGCGTGGTACGCAGTATTTT. It is translated as CASSFIAGGRGTQYF. Variable domain in full (rest from reference TRBV11-1 and TRBJ2-3): EAEVAQSPRYKITEKSQAVAFWCDPISGHATLYWYRQILGQGPELLVQFQDESVVDDSQLPKDRFSAERLKGVDSTLKIQPAELGDSAMYLCASSFIAGGRGTQYFGPGTRLTVL.